Below, 32 T cell receptor beta chains from the same sample are listed, as sequenced in a study of beta chain features in type 1 diabetes. Of the isolated RNA, all was reverse transcribed, and so the sequenced material was expressed TCRB transcripts. The data were produced by immunoSEQ multiplex PCR, yet TCRdb's version contains in-frame clones alone and is incomplete. The sample consists of fewer than 200,000 clones, about 12% of them appearing once. Input material: central memory CD4+ T cells from blood. These receptors came from a woman in her late teens or twenties in good health.

With regard to this clone: This specimen includes other DNA sequences encoding the same CDR3. The CDR3 region is CAWRQDSNQPQHF. The CDR3 nucleotides read TGTGCCTGGAGACAGGATAGCAATCAGCCCCAGCATTTT. The chain carries TRBV30 and TRBJ1-5; D perhaps matches TRBD1 (5 bases). CDR3 size: 13 residues. Germline V gene data show CDR1 as GTSNPN and CDR2 as SVGIG (reference sequence). With 3 bases removed from V and 0 bases from J, the gap between germline ends came to 6 bases.

This clone has just a few counts. J is TRBJ1-3 and V is TRBV7-2; the D gene is possibly TRBD1 (6 bases). The germline V gene has CDR1 SGHTA and CDR2 FQGNSA. The CDR3 extends over 15 amino acids. V lost 1 base and J lost 4, with 11 bases in between. In DNA, the CDR3 is TGTGCCAGCAGCTTAGTTACAGGGCCCGGAAACACCATATATTTT. It encodes CASSLVTGPGNTIYF.

This clone was counted a few times. This sequence joins TRBV6-5 and TRBJ1-2; TRBD1 agrees at 11 bases. V lost 2 bases, J lost 2 bases, and 4 bases stayed unmatched. The CDR3 length is 16 residues. Per the germline V gene, CDR1 is MNHEY and CDR2 is SVGAGI. CDR3 sequence: CASSYARDRGNYGYTF. CDR3 in DNA: TGTGCCAGCAGTTACGCGAGGGACAGGGGGAACTATGGCTACACCTTC.

This chain uses TRBV5-1 with TRBJ2-1; D not resolved. The CDR3 has 13 amino acids. Germline V gene lookup returns CDR1 SGHRS and CDR2 YFSETQ. Trimming removed 4 bases at V and 4 bases at J, with 9 bases between. The CDR3 reads CASSTPPYNEQFF. Written as DNA, the CDR3 is TGCGCCAGCAGCACTCCTCCTTACAATGAGCAGTTCTTC.

The J gene is TRBJ1-1, the V gene TRBV18; 9 bases map to TRBD1. CDR1 KGHSH and CDR2 LQKENI come from the germline V gene. J was trimmed by 7 bases and V by 1 base; bases with no gene match: 7. The CDR3 extends over 15 amino acids. CDR3 sequence (DNA): TGTGCCAGCTCACCACTGGGACAGGGCGGCGATGAAGCTTTCTTT. This sequence encodes CASSPLGQGGDEAFF.

The table lists this clone with a few counts. The chain links TRBV27 to TRBJ2-3; 8 positions match TRBD1. The CDR3 covers 15 residues. The ends lost 6 bases at V and 4 bases at J; junction bases unmatched: 9. Germline V gene sequence: CDR1 MNHEY, CDR2 SMNVEV (reference sequence). The CDR3 loop is CASSRQGRGADTQYF. The CDR3 nucleotides read TGTGCCAGCAGCCGACAGGGGAGAGGGGCAGATACGCAGTATTTT.

This clone has just a few counts. V and J are TRBV2 and TRBJ2-7, with 8 bases matching TRBD1. Germline values: CDR1 SNHLY, CDR2 FYNNEI. After removal of 4 bases from V and 3 bases from J, the junction contained 2 bases not matched to a gene. The CDR3 runs to 13 residues. DNA for the CDR3: TGTGCCAGCAGTGGGGACAGGTTCTACGAGCAGTACTTC. Its translation is CASSGDRFYEQYF. The whole variable domain, remainder taken from reference TRBV2 and TRBJ2-7, is EPEVTQTPSHQVTQMGQEVILRCVPISNHLYFYWYRQILGQKVEFLVSFYNNEISEKSEIFDDQFSVERPDGSNFTLKIRSTKLEDSAMYFCASSGDRFYEQYFGPGTRLTVT.

The chain joins TRBV5-1 to TRBJ2-5; 9 bases map to TRBD1. J was trimmed by 4 bases and V by 4 bases; bases with no gene match: 5. The CDR3 loop spans 14 amino acids. Germline values: CDR1 SGHRS, CDR2 YFSETQ. The CDR3 here is CASSRDRGIETQYF. CDR3 sequence (DNA): TGCGCCAGCAGCCGCGACAGGGGGATAGAGACCCAGTACTTC. Supplemented by reference TRBV5-1 and TRBJ2-5, the full variable domain reads KAGVTQTPRYLIKTRGQQVTLSCSPISGHRSVSWYQQTPGQGLQFLFEYFSETQRNKGNFPGRFSGRQFSNSRSEMNVSTLELGDSALYLCASSRDRGIETQYFGPGTRLLVL.

A few counts support this clone. The chain couples TRBV4-2 to TRBJ1-1; D gene uncertain. V was clipped by 3 bases and J by 1 base, with 12 bases between them. The germline CDR1 and CDR2 sequences are LGHNA and YNFKEQ. The CDR3 spans 15 residues. CDR3 DNA: TGTGCCAGCAGCCAGGAGGTCTCGAGGAACACTGAAGCTTTCTTT. Protein sequence: CASSQEVSRNTEAFF.

This rearrangement joins TRBV6-4 to TRBJ2-2, with a weak D call TRBD1 (5 bases). With 4 bases removed from V and 4 bases from J, the gap between germline ends came to 13 bases. The CDR3 covers 15 residues. Germline CDR1 and CDR2: MRHNA and SNTAGT. CDR3 sequence (DNA): TGTGCCAGCAGTGCCGTTCAGGGTGCCACCGGGGAGCTGTTTTTT. Translation: CASSAVQGATGELFF.

V and J are TRBV28 and TRBJ2-7; TRBD2 might be the D (5 bases). Germline CDR1 reads MDHEN; CDR2 reads SYDVKM. V was shortened by 3 bases and J by 8 bases, with 11 bases between the two germline ends. The CDR3 runs to 12 residues. The CDR3 sequence: CASSFGEGQQYF. The CDR3 coding sequence is TGTGCCAGCAGTTTCGGCGAGGGCCAGCAGTACTTC.

This clone was counted a few times. This chain joins TRBV14 and TRBJ2-7; 8 bases are a match to TRBD2. From germline, CDR1 is SGHDN and CDR2 FVKESK. V shed 8 bases, J shed 2 bases, and the junction held 8 bases outside the gene matches. CDR3 length: 14 residues. The CDR3 loop is CASRRAGGPYEQYF. CDR3 bases: TGTGCCAGCCGAAGGGCGGGAGGTCCCTACGAGCAGTACTTC.

In this sample, this clone turned up a few times. This chain links TRBV4-1 with TRBJ2-3, with 9 positions matching TRBD2. This CDR3 has 15 residues. Per the germline V gene, CDR1 is MGHRA and CDR2 is YSYEKL. The V segment lost 2 bases and the J segment 4 bases; nucleotides outside the gene matches: 4. The CDR3 bases are TGCGCCAGCAGCCAAATAGCGGGAGACGCAGATACGCAGTATTTT. Protein product: CASSQIAGDADTQYF.

This chain uses TRBV7-2 with TRBJ2-3, with 7 bases fitting TRBD1. V was clipped by 3 bases and J by 5 bases; unmatched bases: 8. There are 15 residues in the CDR3. Germline V gene lookup returns CDR1 SGHTA and CDR2 FQGNSA. In DNA form, the CDR3 reads TGTGCCAGCAGCTTCAACAGGGGAACGGGAGATACGCAGTATTTT. Amino acids: CASSFNRGTGDTQYF.

J is TRBJ2-1 and V is TRBV15, with 9 bases fitting TRBD1. The junction had 7 bases not matched to a gene; V was cut back by 6 bases and J by 7 bases. The length of the CDR3 is 14 residues. Germline loops: CDR1 LNHNV, CDR2 YYDKDF (reference sequence). CDR3 in amino acids: CATSTQGAQNEQFF. The CDR3 nucleotides read TGTGCCACCAGTACACAGGGGGCGCAAAATGAGCAGTTCTTC. The full variable domain, in which reference TRBV15 and TRBJ2-1 provide the parts outside the CDR3, is DAMVIQNPRYQVTQFGKPVTLSCSQTLNHNVMYWYQQKSSQAPKLLFHYYDKDFNNEADTPDNFQSRRPNTSFCFLDIRSPGLGDTAMYLCATSTQGAQNEQFFGPGTRLTVL.

The chain uses TRBV19 and TRBJ2-1, with D possibly TRBD2 on 6 matching bases. The CDR3 has 14 residues. The germline V gene has CDR1 LNHDA and CDR2 SQIVND (reference sequence). Deletions cut 6 bases from V and 2 bases from J, with 11 bases between. The CDR3 nucleotides are TGTGCCAGTAGCCGGGACTTGACCTACAATGAGCAGTTCTTC. Amino acid sequence: CASSRDLTYNEQFF.

The chain has TRBV7-9 and TRBJ2-7, with 9 nucleotides matching TRBD2. Per germline, CDR1 SEHNR and CDR2 FQNEAQ (reference sequence). The CDR3 totals 16 residues. V shed 4 bases and J 2 bases; nucleotides not matched to a gene: 9. CDR3 nucleotides: TGTGCCAGCAGCTCCAAAATGGCTAGCGGGGCCTACGAGCAGTACTTC. Translating gives CASSSKMASGAYEQYF.

This chain joins TRBV28 and TRBJ2-7; D possibly corresponds to TRBD1 (6 bases). The CDR3 extends over 13 amino acids. From germline, CDR1 is MDHEN and CDR2 SYDVKM. The ends were cut back, 8 bases at V and 6 bases at J, with 17 bases in the middle. CDR3 nucleotide sequence: TGTGCCAGCCGAACAGGGCTTGGGTTCGAGCAGTACTTC. It specifies CASRTGLGFEQYF.

The J gene is TRBJ2-7, the V gene TRBV28; D is undetermined. This CDR3 has 11 residues. With 6 bases removed from V and 7 bases from J, the gap between germline ends came to 10 bases. Germline values: CDR1 MDHEN, CDR2 SYDVKM. This chain's CDR3 is CASSAFREQYF. In nucleotides, the CDR3 is TGTGCCAGCAGCGCCTTCCGGGAGCAGTACTTC.

The rearrangement joins TRBV28 to TRBJ1-5, with D possibly TRBD1 on 6 matching bases. The CDR3 extends over 14 amino acids. V was trimmed by 6 bases and J by 0 bases, leaving 9 bases between them. Germline-derived CDR1 and CDR2 are MDHEN and SYDVKM. CDR3 DNA sequence: TGTGCCAGCAGACAGGGAAATAGCAATCAGCCCCAGCATTTT. Residues: CASRQGNSNQPQHF.

A few counts support this clone. Other DNA sequences of this sample code for an identical CDR3. The chain uses TRBV2 and TRBJ2-7; possibly TRBD1 for D (5 bases). V lost 3 bases and J lost 2, with 11 bases in between. This CDR3 spans 14 amino acids. Germline lookup yields CDR1 SNHLY and CDR2 FYNNEI. The CDR3 DNA sequence: TGTGCCAGCAGTGAGCGGCAGGGTCCCTACGAGCAGTACTTC. The encoded protein is CASSERQGPYEQYF. Full variable domain (outside the CDR3, taken from reference TRBV2 and TRBJ2-7): EPEVTQTPSHQVTQMGQEVILRCVPISNHLYFYWYRQILGQKVEFLVSFYNNEISEKSEIFDDQFSVERPDGSNFTLKIRSTKLEDSAMYFCASSERQGPYEQYFGPGTRLTVT.

The chain links TRBV29-1 to TRBJ1-4, with TRBD1 matching 7 bases. The CDR3 totals 11 residues. V shed 4 bases, J shed 14 bases, and the junction held 7 bases outside the gene matches. Germline CDR1 is SQVTM and CDR2 is ANQGSEA. The CDR3 DNA follows: TGCAGCGTTGCGACAGGGTTGAGTCTGTTTTTT. This gives the protein CSVATGLSLFF. The whole variable domain, filled in from reference TRBV29-1 and TRBJ1-4, reads SAVISQKPSRDICQRGTSLTIQCQVDSQVTMMFWYRQQPGQSLTLIATANQGSEATYESGFVIDKFPISRPNLTFSTLTVSNMSPEDSSIYLCSVATGLSLFFGSGTQLSVL.

J is TRBJ2-1 and V is TRBV29-1; 8 bases align to TRBD2. In germline, CDR1 is SQVTM, CDR2 ANQGSEA. J was trimmed by 6 bases and V by 4 bases; bases with no gene match: 8. The CDR3 sequence is 14 residues long. The CDR3: CSVVRGGAGNEQFF. The DNA of the CDR3 is TGCAGCGTTGTCCGGGGGGGGGCTGGCAATGAGCAGTTCTTC.

CDR3 region: CASSPDRLGNTIYF. The CDR3 DNA is TGTGCCAGCAGTCCCGACAGGTTGGGAAACACCATATATTTT. The genes are TRBV6-5 and TRBJ1-3, with D possibly TRBD1 on 6 matching bases. Germline lookup yields CDR1 MNHEY and CDR2 SVGAGI. V was clipped by 5 bases and J by 4 bases, with 12 bases between them. The CDR3 is 14 amino acids.

The rearrangement uses TRBV18 and TRBJ1-3, with D hard to call. The CDR3 is made up of 17 amino acids. In germline, CDR1 is KGHSH, CDR2 LQKENI. Deletions cut 3 bases from V and 0 bases from J, with 15 bases between. Here the CDR3 reads CASSPAGSARSGNTIYF. The CDR3 nucleotides are TGTGCCAGCTCACCGGCGGGTTCGGCTCGCTCTGGAAACACCATATATTTT.

The chain recombines TRBV30 with TRBJ1-5; D perhaps matches TRBD1 (5 bases). This CDR3 has 13 residues. Trimming removed 2 bases at V and 7 bases at J, with 12 bases between. Germline values: CDR1 GTSNPN, CDR2 SVGIG (reference sequence). For the CDR3, the DNA is TGTGCCTGGAGTTCATCGGGGGACCAGCCCCAGCATTTT. Its protein is CAWSSSGDQPQHF.

This clone was observed a few times. The chain couples TRBV4-2 to TRBJ1-2, with unresolved D. The CDR3 is 14 residues long. V lost 2 bases and J 4 bases, leaving 11 bases between the germline ends. Per the germline V gene, CDR1 is LGHNA and CDR2 is YNFKEQ. CDR3 sequence (DNA): TGTGCCAGCAGCCAACGCGGACTCTTCTATGGCTACACCTTC. Its protein product is CASSQRGLFYGYTF.

The genes are TRBV5-1 and TRBJ2-3; the match to TRBD2 covers 15 bases. From germline, CDR1 is SGHRS and CDR2 YFSETQ. The CDR3 is made up of 18 amino acids. Trimming took 4 bases from V and 1 from J; bases not matched to a gene: 7. CDR3 DNA: TGCGCCAGCAGCGGGGGACTAGCGGGAGGAGGCGGCACAGATACGCAGTATTTT. Its translation is CASSGGLAGGGGTDTQYF.

The chain combines TRBV27 with TRBJ1-5, with D possibly TRBD1 on 5 matching bases. The V gene lost 2 bases and the J gene lost 4 bases, with 18 bases spanning the gap. The germline gives CDR1 MNHEY, CDR2 SMNVEV (reference sequence). The CDR3 is made up of 17 amino acids. The CDR3 region has the DNA TGTGCCAGCAGTTTACTTAAGGCGGGACTCCTGAATCAGCCCCAGCATTTT. Protein: CASSLLKAGLLNQPQHF.

The chain joins TRBV30 to TRBJ1-2; 7 positions match TRBD1. This CDR3 is built from 15 residues. The J segment lost 4 bases and the V segment lost 3 bases, leaving 11 bases of the junction unmatched. Per the germline V gene, CDR1 is GTSNPN and CDR2 is SVGIG (reference sequence). CDR3 DNA: TGTGCCTGGAGACACCCGGGACAGCTTACCTATGGCTACACCTTC. Amino acid sequence: CAWRHPGQLTYGYTF. The full variable domain, completed using reference TRBV30 and TRBJ1-2, is SQTIHQWPATLVQPVGSPLSLECTVEGTSNPNLYWYRQAAGRGLQLLFYSVGIGQISSEVPQNLSASRPQDRQFILSSKKLLLSDSGFYLCAWRHPGQLTYGYTFGSGTRLTVV.

In regard to this clone: One end of the junction varies from germline; a read error may be responsible. The chain couples TRBV4-1 to TRBJ2-1, with TRBD1 as a possible D gene (6 bases). Germline values: CDR1 MGHRA, CDR2 YSYEKL. This CDR3 spans 15 amino acids. CDR3 sequence reads: CASSQAGTQHNEQFF. The CDR3 DNA is TGTGCCAGCAGCCAAGCCGGGACACAACACAATGAGCAGTTCTTC.

The V call is TRBV7-9, the J call TRBJ1-5; possibly TRBD1 for D (5 bases). The CDR3 length is 12 residues. The germline V gene encodes CDR1 SEHNR and CDR2 FQNEAQ (reference sequence). V dropped 2 bases and J dropped 11 bases, with 10 bases sitting between them. The chain's CDR3 is CASSLQTGAQHF. The CDR3, as DNA: TGTGCCAGCAGCTTACAGACGGGGGCCCAGCATTTT.